This TCR beta chain stems from a study of T cell responses to AZD1222 COVID-19 vaccine. Points from the study as a whole: Baseline testing showed seropositivity in only 5 or 6 AZD1222 recipients.

Both about-4-week and about-12-week second-dose recipients were combined. The protocol was immunoSEQ multiplex PCR, while the TCRdb copy is restricted to in-frame clones and leaves out a portion. The data hold roughly 150,000 clones, with around 90% observed a single time. For this clone: Its specificity is unknown.

The CDR3 extends over 15 amino acids. V lost 0 bases and J lost 5; bases outside the gene matches: 4. Per germline, CDR1 KGHSY and CDR2 FQNENV. The chain is built from TRBV16 and TRBJ1-2, with 9 positions matching TRBD1. The source was peripheral blood, collected 28 days after the second AZD1222 dose. The TCR comes from an adult who received the AZD1222 COVID-19 vaccine. CDR3 sequence: CASSQSGTGLYGYTF. In nucleotides, the CDR3 is TGTGCCAGCAGCCAATCCGGGACAGGGTTATATGGCTACACCTTC.